This T cell receptor (beta chain) was identified during a study of lymphopenia after photon versus proton radiotherapy. Study-wide results and caveats: Larger post-nadir TCR diversity loss correlated inversely with survival in deceased patients. Authors raise, but do not show, better survival with proton therapy. Under photons, naive T cells and diversity fell while effector/memory populations rose.

Profiled with immunoSEQ multiplex PCR; TCRdb holds only in-frame clones, not every one. Here the sample spans approximately 7,300 clones, 90% to 95% being singletons. The CDR3 totals 16 residues. The ends were cut back, 5 bases at V and 1 base at J, with 18 bases in the middle. Germline V CDR1 and CDR2: SGHDT, YYEEEE. For this clone: Its antigen is unidentified.

Sequences were derived from peripheral blood, sampled from a patient treated with photon-based radiotherapy. The sequence derives from a woman aged 45-60 years with cholangiocarcinoma. The chain joins TRBV5-6 to TRBJ2-5; possible D gene TRBD2, 6 bases. The CDR3 sequence: CASSGRDRGPQETQYF. In nucleotides, the CDR3 is TGTGCCAGCAGTGGGCGGGACCGGGGACCCCAAGAGACCCAGTACTTC.